This T cell receptor (beta chain) emerged from a study of CD8 T cells in Susac syndrome. The patients serving as multiple sclerosis controls were treatment-naive. They had stable or active relapsing-remitting disease and fulfilled revised McDonald criteria. The TEMRA cells underwent FACS enrichment, while the CD8+ and CD4+ T cells underwent negative isolation. The CDR3 contains 11 residues. The V end lost 5 bases, the J end lost 4 bases, and 6 bases lay between the germline ends. General study findings and limits: Only a relatively small number of individuals were included in the TCR sequencing and HLA analysis.

RNA totalling about 0.5 to 1 ug underwent reverse transcription with random hexamers. Amplification of TCR beta CDR3 used immunoSEQ multiplex PCR across 54 Vbeta and 13 Jbeta. Each CDR3 protein is one row after TCRdb ran MiXCR on the immunoSEQ multiplex PCR reads. The sample includes a few hundred thousand distinct CDR3 sequences, 89% of them seen just once. Of note for this clonotype: What it binds is unknown.

The chain recombines TRBV12-3 or TRBV12-4 with TRBJ2-7; D unresolved. Input material: CD8+ T cells from PBMCs. This clonotype originated in a human donor with multiple sclerosis. The CDR3, as DNA: TGTGCCAGCAGTCCCCCTTACGAGCAGTACTTC. Encoded protein: CASSPPYEQYF.